Following are 14 T cell receptor beta chains from one sample sequenced in a study of prognosis after radiotherapy for stage I lung cancer. Two-round multiplex PCR amplified TCR beta CDR3 from genomic DNA. Round-one PCR had primers specific to each TRBV and TRBJ gene. TCRdb re-called the multiplex PCR reads with MiXCR, one entry per CDR3 protein. The sample comprises about 16,000 distinct CDR3 sequences, over 40% of which are singletons, and roughly 37% rests with the top ten. Sequences were derived from PBMCs, sampled before or after stereotactic body radiation therapy (not recorded which). Receptor source: a donor at least 50 years old with non-small cell lung cancer.

The chain couples TRBV6-1 to TRBJ1-1; TRBD1 agrees at 12 bases. CDR1 and CDR2 from the germline V gene are MNHNS and SASEGT. The ends lost 7 bases at V and 3 bases at J; junction bases unmatched: 6. CDR3 length: 15 residues. The CDR3, as DNA: TGTGCCAGCAAACCGGGACAGGGGGCGGACACTGAAGCTTTCTTT. Its translation: CASKPGQGADTEAFF.

With respect to this clonotype: A far more abundant clone sits one base away, making this likely a read error. This chain joins TRBV6-5 and TRBJ2-2; 9 nucleotides align to TRBD2. V lost 6 bases to trimming and J lost 9 bases; unmatched junction nucleotides: 14. CDR3 length: 16 amino acids. CDR1 MNHEY and CDR2 SVGAGI come from the germline V gene. For the CDR3, the DNA is TGTGCCAGCAGAGAGGCGGGACTAGCCCCGAGGAGGGAGCTGTTTTTT. Protein sequence: CASREAGLAPRRELFF.

The chain employs TRBV3-1 and TRBJ1-2; D is possibly TRBD1 (6 bases). V shed 1 base and J shed 3 bases, with 18 bases lying between them. The germline gives CDR1 LGHDT, CDR2 YNNKEL (reference sequence). This CDR3 is 17 amino acids long. In DNA form, the CDR3 reads TGTGCCAGCAGCCAAGGGTCAGCCCAGGGGTTATACTATGGCTACACCTTC. Its protein is CASSQGSAQGLYYGYTF.

Many counts were recorded for this clonotype. This sequence joins TRBV11-2 and TRBJ1-6, with D uncertain. The germline V gene has CDR1 SGHAT and CDR2 FQNNGV. The CDR3 length is 13 residues. The ends were cut back, 4 bases at V and 8 bases at J, with 9 bases in the middle. DNA for the CDR3: TGTGCCAGCAGCTACGCGTGGGATTCACCCCTCCACTTT. It translates to CASSYAWDSPLHF.

This clonotype has at least ten counts. CDR3 DNA: TGTGCCAGCTCCCAGAGCTACAGCGACCAAGAGACCCAGTACTTC. Translated: CASSQSYSDQETQYF. The chain joins TRBV18 to TRBJ2-5, with D uncertain. This CDR3 is built from 15 residues. Germline values: CDR1 KGHSH, CDR2 LQKENI. V gave up 6 bases and J gave up 0 bases, with 14 bases separating them.

This clonotype was recorded once. Here the CDR3 reads CASSRGGDAEEQYF. CDR3 nucleotides: TGTGCCAGCAGCCGCGGAGGGGATGCCGAGGAGCAGTACTTC. This chain uses TRBV6-1 with TRBJ2-7; maybe TRBD2 (6 bases). Germline CDR1 MNHNS, CDR2 SASEGT. There are 14 residues in the CDR3. V was shortened by 6 bases and J by 7 bases, with 19 bases between the two germline ends.

This clonotype is deemed medium-sized. Here the CDR3 DNA reads TGTGCCAGCAGCCACAGCGGGAATAATTCACCCCTCCACTTT. Its protein is CASSHSGNNSPLHF. The V gene is TRBV11-1, the J gene TRBJ1-6; D is undetermined. CDR3 length equals 14 residues. Trimming removed 5 bases at V and 5 bases at J, with 10 bases between. Germline V CDR1 and CDR2: SGHAT, FQDESV (reference sequence).

The rearrangement links TRBV11-2 to TRBJ1-2; unclear D gene. Per germline, CDR1 SGHAT and CDR2 FQNNGV. The ends were cut back, 5 bases at V and 4 bases at J, with 20 bases in the middle. The CDR3 is 16 residues long. The CDR3 sequence is CASSPNNRSPFYGYTF. The CDR3, as DNA: TGTGCCAGCAGCCCAAATAACAGATCCCCCTTCTATGGCTACACCTTC.

There are a few counts of this clonotype. This may come from a read error, since a much larger clone is one base off. This chain links TRBV7-9 with TRBJ2-3; D is ambiguous. The ends were cut back, 4 bases at V and 7 bases at J, with 12 bases in the middle. The germline CDR1 and CDR2 sequences are SEHNR and FQNEAQ (reference sequence). CDR3 length equals 13 residues. In nucleotides, the CDR3 is TGTGCCAGCAGCTCATCGTTGGGGTATACGCAGTATTTT. Translated: CASSSSLGYTQYF.

The chain uses TRBV6-1 and TRBJ2-1, with D unclear. V lost 8 bases and J 9 bases, leaving 11 bases between the germline ends. The CDR3 is 11 residues long. Germline CDR1 MNHNS, CDR2 SASEGT. This CDR3 is CASSSHGEQFF. For the CDR3, the DNA is TGTGCCAGCTCCAGCCATGGTGAGCAGTTCTTC.

The chain employs TRBV5-1 and TRBJ1-2, with a possible D match to TRBD1 (6 bases). CDR1 and CDR2 from the germline V gene are SGHRS and YFSETQ. CDR3 size: 16 residues. The ends were cut back, 2 bases at V and 7 bases at J, with 21 bases in the middle. The CDR3 loop is CASSFTGGALVFGYTF. DNA for the CDR3: TGCGCCAGCAGCTTCACTGGGGGGGCCTTGGTTTTTGGCTACACCTTC.

This clonotype is classed as medium-sized. This chain joins TRBV7-2 and TRBJ2-7; D may be TRBD2 (5 bases). The CDR3 is 13 amino acids. CDR1 and CDR2 from the germline V gene are SGHTA and FQGNSA. The V and J ends lost 1 base and 6 bases respectively, with 10 bases between them. The CDR3 coding sequence is TGTGCCAGCAGCTTAGGTAGCGTGGGCGAGCAGTACTTC. Its protein is CASSLGSVGEQYF.

This clonotype has at least ten counts. The chain joins TRBV20-1 to TRBJ2-7; 10 bases agree with TRBD2. V gave up 3 bases and J gave up 2 bases; unmatched junction bases: 7. Germline CDR1 reads DFQATT; CDR2 reads SNEGSKA (reference sequence). The CDR3 loop spans 15 amino acids. For the CDR3, the DNA is TGCAGTGCTAGGGGACTCGGACTAGCGGCCTACGAGCAGTACTTC. This encodes CSARGLGLAAYEQYF.

This clonotype was counted many times. The rearrangement uses TRBV5-6 and TRBJ2-7; D perhaps matches TRBD1 (6 bases). Trimming cost V 3 bases and J 7 bases, with 14 bases left between them. CDR3 length equals 13 residues. Germline V lookup: CDR1 SGHDT, CDR2 YYEEEE. The CDR3 nucleotides are TGTGCCAGCAGCTCGGACAGCCTGGGGGAGCAGTACTTC. Its translation: CASSSDSLGEQYF. Combining the CDR3 with reference TRBV5-6 and TRBJ2-7 gives the whole variable domain DAGVTQSPTHLIKTRGQQVTLRCSPKSGHDTVSWYQQALGQGPQFIFQYYEEEERQRGNFPDRFSGHQFPNYSSELNVNALLLGDSALYLCASSSDSLGEQYFGPGTRLTVT.